The rows below give T cell receptor beta chains drawn from one sample of a study of blood T cells in healthy people across ages. Via MiXCR, TCRdb re-called the 5' RACE reads, giving one row per CDR3 protein. The table lists some 1.5 million distinct CDR3 sequences, about 28% of them singletons, with 7.7% in the top ten. What was sequenced was blood. Source of these receptors: a woman aged 25 to 39 in good health. Both conserved end residues are part of each CDR3. Each record gives: J gene, D gene, V gene, clone size, CDR3 DNA, CDR3 protein. D genes are given only for firm matches. Clone size is stated in some rows and not others, as once, few, many or a class when expanded.

TRBJ2-5	TRBD2	TRBV9	few	TGTGCCAGCAGCGAGGGACTAGCGGCACAAGAGACCCAGTACTTC	CASSEGLAAQETQYF
TRBJ2-2	NA	TRBV9	NA	TGTGCCAGCAGCGCGAGTCCCGGACAGCAATTCACCGGGGAGCTGTTTTTT	CASSASPGQQFTGELFF
TRBJ2-1	TRBD1	TRBV29-1	NA	TGCAGCGTCGAGGGACAGGGGTATTATGATGAGCAGTTCTTC	CSVEGQGYYDEQFF
TRBJ1-2	NA	TRBV4-1	many	TGCGCCAGCAGCTGGGACTCTAACTATGGCTACACCTTC	CASSWDSNYGYTF
TRBJ1-1	NA	TRBV7-2	few	TGTGCCAGCAGCTTTAGACAGAAGAACACTGAAGCTTTCTTT	CASSFRQKNTEAFF
TRBJ1-5	NA	TRBV27	NA	TGTGTCAGCAGTGGGGCACCGGGCAATCAGCCCCAGCATTTT	CVSSGAPGNQPQHF
TRBJ2-4	NA	TRBV20-1	NA	TGCAGTGCCGCCGGACAGCACAATGAGCAGTACTTC	CSAAGQHNEQYF
TRBJ2-7	TRBD1	TRBV27	few	TGTGCCAGCAGTCAACGGGACAGGGCCGACTACGAGCAGTACTTC	CASSQRDRADYEQYF
TRBJ1-6	NA	TRBV16	NA	TGTGCCAGCAGCCCTGGGAGGGCGCAAAATAATTCACCCCTCCACTTT	CASSPGRAQNNSPLHF
TRBJ2-7	NA	TRBV7-2	few	TGTGCCAGCAGCTTATCCGGGCAGGGCCCGTACTTC	CASSLSGQGPYF
TRBJ1-2	NA	TRBV19	few	TGTGCCAGCCAACTCGACAGGACCAACTATGACTACACCTTC	CASQLDRTNYDYTF
TRBJ2-5	NA	TRBV7-9	few	TGTGCCAGCATCCTCCCTGGGGGGGCCCAAGAGACCCAGTACTTC	CASILPGGAQETQYF
TRBJ2-1	TRBD1	TRBV5-4	NA	TGTGCCAGCAGCCCGGAACAGGGGACCGCAAGGGAGCAGTTCTTC	CASSPEQGTAREQFF
TRBJ1-4	NA	TRBV4-3	NA	TGCGCCAGCAGCCAAGATCAAGGGGATGCAAGTGGAAAACTGTTTTTT	CASSQDQGDASGKLFF
TRBJ2-7	TRBD2	TRBV10-3	NA	TGTGCCATCAGCCCGGGACTAAGCTCCTACGAGCAGTACTTC	CAISPGLSSYEQYF
TRBJ2-1	NA	TRBV20-1	NA	TGCAGTGCTAGTAGGGCTAGCGATAGCTCCTACAATGGGCAGTTCTTC	CSASRASDSSYNGQFF
TRBJ1-3	NA	TRBV9	NA	TGTGCCAGCAGCGTTGATCCCAGATATAGCTCTGGAAACACCATATATTTT	CASSVDPRYSSGNTIYF
TRBJ1-2	NA	TRBV30	few	TGTGCCTGGAGACCGACGGTCGGAGGGTATGGCTACACCTTC	CAWRPTVGGYGYTF
TRBJ1-1	NA	TRBV7-9	NA	TGTGCCAGCAGCTCAAAAGACTCGAACACTGAAGCTTTCTTT	CASSSKDSNTEAFF
TRBJ1-2	TRBD1	TRBV12-3/TRBV12-4	NA	TGTGCCAGCAGTCCGGACAGGGGGCCGGGCTACACCTTC	CASSPDRGPGYTF
TRBJ2-5	NA	TRBV6-5	few	TGTGCCAGCAGTTACGAGGGACGCCGGTCCCAAGAGACCCAGTACTTC	CASSYEGRRSQETQYF
TRBJ1-1	NA	TRBV5-1	few	TGCGCCAGCAGCTATCGACCTTCGAACACTGAAGCTTTCTTT	CASSYRPSNTEAFF
TRBJ2-3	NA	TRBV12-3/TRBV12-4	NA	TGTGCCAGCAGTTTATATCTGGGAAGCACAGATGCGCAGTATTTT	CASSLYLGSTDAQYF
TRBJ2-5	TRBD1	TRBV10-3	few	TGTGCCATCAGCCGGACAGGGGCCGTAGAGACCCAGTACTTC	CAISRTGAVETQYF
TRBJ1-2	NA	TRBV4-1	few	TGCGCCAGCACCGGCACAGGGACCATCTATGGCTACACCTTC	CASTGTGTIYGYTF
TRBJ2-5	NA	TRBV7-2	NA	TGTGCCAGCAGCCCTCCCGGGACCCCCGCCCATGAGCAGTACTTC	CASSPPGTPAHEQYF
TRBJ2-1	NA	TRBV30	few	TGTGCCTGGACGGGAGATCACTCCTACAATGAGCAGTTCTTC	CAWTGDHSYNEQFF
TRBJ2-7	NA	TRBV24-1	NA	TGTGCCACCTCGCCGGGGACGGAGGCCTACGAGCAGTACTTC	CATSPGTEAYEQYF
TRBJ2-1	NA	TRBV7-2	NA	TGTGCCAGCAGGGGGATTAGAGGGTACAATGAGCAGTTCTTC	CASRGIRGYNEQFF
TRBJ2-1	TRBD2	TRBV4-2	few	TGTGCCAGCAGCCAAGATCTAGGGAGGGGTAGAAATGAGCAGTTCTTC	CASSQDLGRGRNEQFF
TRBJ2-5	TRBD2	TRBV12-5	NA	TGTGCTAGTGGCACCCCCACTAGCGGGAGAGCGATAGAGACCCAGTACTTC	CASGTPTSGRAIETQYF
TRBJ2-1	TRBD1	TRBV6-5	many	TGTGCCAGCAGCCTGGACAGGGCTTGGGCCTCTGAGCAGTTCTTC	CASSLDRAWASEQFF
TRBJ2-6	NA	TRBV6-5	NA	TGTGCCAGCGGTATCTTCTCTGGGGCCAACGTCCTGACTTTC	CASGIFSGANVLTF
TRBJ2-7	NA	TRBV20-1	many	TGCAGTGCCCTGCTACAGGGCGGTCGGTCCTACGAGCAGTACTTC	CSALLQGGRSYEQYF
TRBJ2-5	NA	TRBV3-1	NA	TGTGCCAGTATCCAACAGGGAAGAGAGACCCAGTACTTC	CASIQQGRETQYF
TRBJ1-6	NA	TRBV28	few	TGTGCCAGCAGGTCCTACAGCCCAGATAATTCACCCCTCCACTTT	CASRSYSPDNSPLHF
TRBJ2-1	NA	TRBV20-1	NA	TGCAGTGCGTTAGCGGAGGGCCAACCGCCTTACAATGAGCAGTTCTTC	CSALAEGQPPYNEQFF
TRBJ2-5	NA	TRBV7-9	NA	TGTGCCAGCAGCTTAGGGGACAACCAAGAGACCCAGTACTTC	CASSLGDNQETQYF
TRBJ2-7	TRBD1	TRBV7-3	NA	TGTGCCAGCAGCTTACGCCCGGACAGGGGGTACAATGAGCAGTACTTC	CASSLRPDRGYNEQYF
TRBJ2-5	NA	TRBV7-2	many	TGTGCCAGCAGCCTTACTCGACAGGAGACCCAGTACTTC	CASSLTRQETQYF
TRBJ2-5	NA	TRBV7-2	many	TGTGCCAGCAGCTTAGCGGTTAGGGGCCAACGAGGGACCCAGTACTTC	CASSLAVRGQRGTQYF
TRBJ1-1	NA	TRBV29-1	few	TGCAGCGTTGAACTGACTGAAGCTTTCTTT	CSVELTEAFF
TRBJ2-7	NA	TRBV3-1	NA	TGTGCCAGCAGCCAAGGGGGACAAGCCTACGAGCAGTACTTC	CASSQGGQAYEQYF